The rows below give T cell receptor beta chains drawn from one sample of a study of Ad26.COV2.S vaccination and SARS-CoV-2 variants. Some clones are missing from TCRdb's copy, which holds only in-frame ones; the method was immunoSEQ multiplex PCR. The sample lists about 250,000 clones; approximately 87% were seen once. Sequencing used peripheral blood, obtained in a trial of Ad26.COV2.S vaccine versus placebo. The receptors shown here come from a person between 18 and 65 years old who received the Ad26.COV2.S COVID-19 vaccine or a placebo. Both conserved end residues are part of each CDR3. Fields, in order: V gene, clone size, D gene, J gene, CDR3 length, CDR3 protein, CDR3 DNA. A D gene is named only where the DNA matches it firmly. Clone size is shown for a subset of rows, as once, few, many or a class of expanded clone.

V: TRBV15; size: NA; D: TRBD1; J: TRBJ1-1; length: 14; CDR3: CATSRSDRGTEAFF; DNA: TGTGCCACCAGCAGATCGGACAGGGGCACTGAAGCTTTCTTT
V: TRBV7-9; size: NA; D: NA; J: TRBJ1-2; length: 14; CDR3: CASSLPTGNYGYTF; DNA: TGTGCCAGCAGCCTACCGACAGGAAACTATGGCTACACCTTC
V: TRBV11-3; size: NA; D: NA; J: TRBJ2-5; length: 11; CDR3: CASGFGETQYF; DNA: TGTGCCAGCGGGTTTGGAGAGACCCAGTACTTC
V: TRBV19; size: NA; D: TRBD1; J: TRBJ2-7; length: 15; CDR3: CASSMGGQGEQKQYF; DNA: TGTGCCAGTAGTATGGGGGGACAGGGGGAACAGAAGCAGTACTTC
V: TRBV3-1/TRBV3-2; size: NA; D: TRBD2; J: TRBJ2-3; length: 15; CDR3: CASSQGSGSSDTQYF; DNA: TGTGCCAGCAGCCAAGGTAGCGGGAGTTCCGATACGCAGTATTTT
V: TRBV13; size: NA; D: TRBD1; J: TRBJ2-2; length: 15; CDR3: CASSLWDRDTGELFF; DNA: TGTGCCAGCAGCTTATGGGACAGAGACACCGGGGAGCTGTTTTTT
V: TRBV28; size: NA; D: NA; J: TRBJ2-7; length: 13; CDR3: CASIRVFPYEQYF; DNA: TGTGCCAGCATAAGAGTTTTTCCTTACGAGCAGTACTTC
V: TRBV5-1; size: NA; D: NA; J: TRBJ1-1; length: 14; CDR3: CASSTDTQGGEAFF; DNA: TGCGCCAGCAGCACGGACACACAGGGAGGGGAGGCTTTCTTT
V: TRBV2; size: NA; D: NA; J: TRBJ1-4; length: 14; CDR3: CASSDGETNEKLFF; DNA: TGTGCCAGCAGTGATGGGGAAACTAATGAAAAACTGTTTTTT
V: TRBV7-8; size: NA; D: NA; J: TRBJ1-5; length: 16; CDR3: CASSRFLGEGGQPQHF; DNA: TGTGCCAGCAGCCGATTTCTGGGCGAGGGCGGGCAGCCCCAGCATTTT
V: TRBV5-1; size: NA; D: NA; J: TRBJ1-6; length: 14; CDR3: CASSEGMYNSPLHF; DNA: TGCGCCAGCAGCGAAGGGATGTATAATTCACCCCTCCACTTT
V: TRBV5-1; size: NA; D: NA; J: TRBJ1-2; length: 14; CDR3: CASSMTRSDYGYTF; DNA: TGCGCCAGCAGCATGACCAGGAGCGACTATGGCTACACCTTC
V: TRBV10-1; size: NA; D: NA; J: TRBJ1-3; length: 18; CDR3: CASSDPGLMGVSGNTIYF; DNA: TGCGCCAGCAGTGACCCTGGGCTCATGGGGGTCTCTGGAAACACCATATATTTT
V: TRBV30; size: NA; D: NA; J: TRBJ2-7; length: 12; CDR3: CAWSFSSYEQYF; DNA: TGTGCCTGGAGTTTTAGCTCCTACGAGCAGTACTTC
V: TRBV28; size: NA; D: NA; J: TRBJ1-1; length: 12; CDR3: CASSLLASEAFF; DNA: TGTGCCAGCAGTCTCCTGGCCTCCGAAGCTTTCTTT
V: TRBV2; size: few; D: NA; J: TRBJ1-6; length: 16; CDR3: CASTLASSSYNSPLHF; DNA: TGTGCCAGCACCCTAGCTAGTAGCTCCTATAATTCACCCCTCCACTTT
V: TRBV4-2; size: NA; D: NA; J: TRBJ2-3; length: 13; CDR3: CASSQANTDTQYF; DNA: TGTGCCAGCAGCCAAGCAAACACAGATACGCAGTATTTT
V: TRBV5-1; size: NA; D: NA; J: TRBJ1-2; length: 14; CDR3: CASSPPGDLKGYTF; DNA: TGCGCCAGCAGCCCCCCGGGAGATCTGAAAGGCTACACCTTC
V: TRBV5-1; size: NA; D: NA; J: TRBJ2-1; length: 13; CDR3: CASSLMGYNEQFF; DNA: TGCGCCAGCAGCTTGATGGGGTACAATGAGCAGTTCTTC
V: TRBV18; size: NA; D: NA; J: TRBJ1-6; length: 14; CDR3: CASSPYRENSPLHF; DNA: TGTGCCAGCTCACCATACAGGGAAAATTCACCCCTCCACTTT
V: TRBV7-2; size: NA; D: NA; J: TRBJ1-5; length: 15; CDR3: CASSVSSSSPQPQHF; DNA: TGTGCCAGCAGCGTCAGTTCGTCATCGCCTCAGCCCCAGCATTTT
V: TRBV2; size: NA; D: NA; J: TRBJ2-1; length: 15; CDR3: CASSWGTPHYNEQFF; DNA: TGTGCCAGCAGCTGGGGGACACCACATTACAATGAGCAGTTCTTC
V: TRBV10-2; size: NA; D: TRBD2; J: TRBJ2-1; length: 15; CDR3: CASSATSGYEDEQFF; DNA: TGCGCCAGCAGTGCGACTAGCGGATATGAGGATGAGCAGTTCTTC
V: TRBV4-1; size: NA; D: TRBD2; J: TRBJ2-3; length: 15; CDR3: CASSQSSGRGDTQYF; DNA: TGCGCCAGCAGCCAGTCTAGCGGGAGGGGGGATACGCAGTATTTT
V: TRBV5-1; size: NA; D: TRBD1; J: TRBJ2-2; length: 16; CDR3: CASSLGDRTNTGELFF; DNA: TGCGCCAGCAGCTTGGGGGACAGAACGAACACCGGGGAGCTGTTTTTT
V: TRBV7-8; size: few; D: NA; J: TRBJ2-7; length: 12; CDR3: CASSATAYEQYF; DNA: TGTGCCAGCAGCGCTACTGCCTACGAGCAGTACTTC
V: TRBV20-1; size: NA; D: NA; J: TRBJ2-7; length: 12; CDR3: CSASDTNYEQYF; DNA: TGCAGTGCTAGTGACACAAACTACGAGCAGTACTTC
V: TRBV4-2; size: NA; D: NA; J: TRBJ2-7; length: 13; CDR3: CASSQSRLGEQYF; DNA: TGTGCCAGCAGCCAATCCCGTTTGGGAGAGCAGTACTTC
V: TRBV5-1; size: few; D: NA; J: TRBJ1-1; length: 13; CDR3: CASSFEGNTEAFF; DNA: TGCGCCAGCAGCTTCGAGGGAAACACTGAAGCTTTCTTT
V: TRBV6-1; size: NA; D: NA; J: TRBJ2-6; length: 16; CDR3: CASSEVLHSGANVLTF; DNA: TGTGCCAGCAGTGAAGTGCTGCACTCTGGGGCCAACGTCCTGACTTTC
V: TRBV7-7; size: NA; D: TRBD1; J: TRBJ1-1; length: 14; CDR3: CASSSTDRETEAFF; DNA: TGTGCTAGCAGCTCCACCGACAGGGAAACTGAAGCTTTCTTT
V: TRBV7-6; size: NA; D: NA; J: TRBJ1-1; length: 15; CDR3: CASSLYGETNTEAFF; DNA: TGTGCCAGCAGCTTATACGGGGAGACGAACACTGAAGCTTTCTTT
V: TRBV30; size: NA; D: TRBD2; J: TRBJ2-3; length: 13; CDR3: CAWGGGLGDTQYF; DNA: TGTGCCTGGGGCGGGGGGTTAGGCGATACGCAGTATTTT
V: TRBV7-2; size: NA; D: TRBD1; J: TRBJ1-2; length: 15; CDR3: CASSPRQGALYGYTF; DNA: TGTGCCAGCAGCCCAAGACAGGGGGCCCTCTATGGCTACACCTTC
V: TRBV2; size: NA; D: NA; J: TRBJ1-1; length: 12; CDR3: CASSDSYTEAFF; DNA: TGTGCCAGCAGTGACAGTTACACTGAAGCTTTCTTT
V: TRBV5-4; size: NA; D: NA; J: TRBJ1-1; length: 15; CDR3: CASSLDGGANTEAFF; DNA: TGTGCCAGCAGCTTGGACGGGGGGGCGAACACTGAAGCTTTCTTT
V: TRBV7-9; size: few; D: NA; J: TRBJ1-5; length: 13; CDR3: CASSLSELGPQHF; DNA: TGTGCCAGCAGCTTAAGCGAGTTGGGGCCCCAGCATTTT
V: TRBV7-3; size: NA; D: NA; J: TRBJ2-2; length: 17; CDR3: CASSPLGGGGITGELFF; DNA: TGTGCCAGCAGCCCCTTAGGTGGGGGCGGCATAACCGGGGAGCTGTTTTTT
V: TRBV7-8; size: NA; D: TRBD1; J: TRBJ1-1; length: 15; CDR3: CASSLGGTEKAEAFF; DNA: TGTGCCAGCAGCTTAGGTGGGACAGAGAAGGCTGAAGCTTTCTTT
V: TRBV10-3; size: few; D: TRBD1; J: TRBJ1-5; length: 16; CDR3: CATRGGGGDRGQPQHF; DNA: TGTGCCACCAGGGGGGGTGGCGGGGATAGGGGTCAGCCCCAGCATTTT
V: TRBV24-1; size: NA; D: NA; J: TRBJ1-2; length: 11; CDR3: CAPSVNYGYTF; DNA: TGTGCCCCGTCAGTTAACTATGGCTACACCTTC
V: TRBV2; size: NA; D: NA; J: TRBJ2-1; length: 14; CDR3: CASSRPQGIDEQFF; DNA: TGTGCCAGCAGCCGCCCACAGGGTATAGATGAGCAGTTCTTC
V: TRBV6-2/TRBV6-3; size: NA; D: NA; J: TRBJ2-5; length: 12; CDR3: CASSWGGETQYF; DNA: TGTGCCAGCAGTTGGGGAGGAGAGACCCAGTACTTC
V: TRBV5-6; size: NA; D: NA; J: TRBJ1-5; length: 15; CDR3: CASSLARDPNQPQHF; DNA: TGTGCCAGCAGCTTGGCCCGGGACCCCAATCAGCCCCAGCATTTT
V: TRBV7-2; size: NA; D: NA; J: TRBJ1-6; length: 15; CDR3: CASSFSTGLDSPLHF; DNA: TGTGCCAGCAGCTTTTCCACAGGGCTTGATTCACCCCTCCACTTT
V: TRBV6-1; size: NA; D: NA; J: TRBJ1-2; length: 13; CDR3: CASSETLDYGYTF; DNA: TGTGCCAGCAGTGAAACCCTTGACTATGGCTACACCTTC
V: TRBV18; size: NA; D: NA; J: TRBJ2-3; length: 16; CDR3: CASSPSDSTSTDTQYF; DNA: TGTGCCAGCTCACCATCGGACTCGACTAGCACAGATACGCAGTATTTT
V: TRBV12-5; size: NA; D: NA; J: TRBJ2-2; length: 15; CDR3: CASAQGPRSSGELFF; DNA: TGTGCTAGTGCCCAGGGACCGCGTAGTAGCGGGGAGCTGTTTTTT
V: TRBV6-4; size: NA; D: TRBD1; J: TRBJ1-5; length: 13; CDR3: CASSDHRGQPQHF; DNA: TGTGCCAGCAGTGACCACAGGGGTCAGCCCCAGCATTTT
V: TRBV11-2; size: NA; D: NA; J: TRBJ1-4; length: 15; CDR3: CASSPLFGGSEKLFF; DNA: TGTGCCAGCAGCCCCCTTTTTGGGGGTAGTGAAAAACTGTTTTTT
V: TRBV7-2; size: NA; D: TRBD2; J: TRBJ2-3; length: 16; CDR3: CASSAGGGTLTDTQYF; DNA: TGTGCCAGCAGCGCTGGCGGGGGTACTCTCACAGATACGCAGTATTTT
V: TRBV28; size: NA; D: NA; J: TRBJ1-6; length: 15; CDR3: CASSRGDTDNSPLHF; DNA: TGTGCCAGCAGCCGGGGAGACACCGATAATTCACCCCTCCACTTT
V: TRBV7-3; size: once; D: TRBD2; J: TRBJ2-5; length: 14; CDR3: CASSFTGGKETQYF; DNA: TGTGCCAGCAGCTTTACGGGGGGGAAAGAGACCCAGTACTTC
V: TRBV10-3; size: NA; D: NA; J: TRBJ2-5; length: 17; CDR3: CAISERRETRSSETQYF; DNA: TGTGCCATCAGTGAGAGGAGGGAGACACGGAGTAGCGAGACCCAGTACTTC
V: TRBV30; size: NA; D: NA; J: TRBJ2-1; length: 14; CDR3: CAWSDWTTDNEQFF; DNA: TGTGCCTGGAGTGATTGGACTACCGACAATGAGCAGTTCTTC
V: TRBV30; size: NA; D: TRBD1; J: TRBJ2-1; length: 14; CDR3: CAWSRGQGRSEQFF; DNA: TGTGCCTGGAGTAGAGGACAGGGGAGGAGTGAGCAGTTCTTC
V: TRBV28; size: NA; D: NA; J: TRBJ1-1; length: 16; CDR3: CASRPYITGLNTEAFF; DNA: TGTGCCAGCAGGCCTTATATCACAGGGCTGAACACTGAAGCTTTCTTT
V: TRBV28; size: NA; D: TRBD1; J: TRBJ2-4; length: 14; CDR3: CASSSGTGEDIQYF; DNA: TGTGCCAGCAGTTCCGGGACAGGGGAGGACATTCAGTACTTC
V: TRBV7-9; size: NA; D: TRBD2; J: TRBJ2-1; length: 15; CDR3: CASSLKGLAMGEQFF; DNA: TGTGCCAGCAGCTTAAAGGGACTAGCAATGGGGGAGCAGTTCTTC
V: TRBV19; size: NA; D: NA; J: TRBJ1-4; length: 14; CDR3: CASSNGPGGEKLFF; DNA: TGTGCCAGTAGTAACGGTCCGGGGGGGGAAAAACTGTTTTTT